Shown below are 2 T cell receptor beta chains from a single sample sequenced in a study of human T cells and chemical hapten exposure. In TCRdb, the RACE reads were re-called with MiXCR into one record per CDR3 protein. The repertoire holds more than 90,000 distinct CDR3 sequences, with about 11% as singletons. Time point reported: patch test 1, 2 weeks after DPC sensitization. Treatment noted: therapeutic diphenylcyclopropenone sensitization with weekly scalp DPC. The sample here was whole blood, taken in connection with sensitization to the hapten diphenylcyclopropenone (DPC). The receptors here all came from a man aged 40-49 years with alopecia areata. Some clones in this sample may be carry-over from other donors' samples.

A few counts support this clonotype. V and J are TRBV12-3 or TRBV12-4 and TRBJ1-6; D is uncertain. The CDR3 spans 14 residues. V was shortened by 3 bases and J by 6 bases, with 9 bases between the two germline ends. The CDR3 coding sequence is TGTGCCAGCAGTTTGACCGGGCCTAATTCACCCCTCCACTTT. Its translation: CASSLTGPNSPLHF.

This clonotype appeared many times. This sequence joins TRBV28 and TRBJ2-4, with no clear D. V was pared by 3 bases and J by 0 bases, with 12 bases between. The CDR3 is made up of 16 amino acids. Per germline, CDR1 MDHEN and CDR2 SYDVKM. CDR3 protein: CASSFVVVSAKNIQYF. The CDR3 nucleotides read TGTGCCAGCAGTTTCGTGGTAGTTTCAGCCAAAAACATTCAGTACTTC.